This T cell receptor beta chain is drawn from a study of blood T cell repertoires in COVID-19. The assay was immunoSEQ multiplex PCR, and TCRdb's table has in-frame clones only and misses some. The sample includes over 150,000 clones, roughly four fifths seen only once; the top ten take about 7.2%. Two consecutive negative NP/OP PCR tests, clearance, or resolved symptoms defined Cohort 3 recovery. Germline V gene lookup returns CDR1 KGHSH and CDR2 LQKENI. V was pared by 3 bases and J by 4 bases, with 7 bases of the junction left unmatched. This CDR3 is 15 amino acids long. This chain joins TRBV18 and TRBJ2-3; 7 bases map to TRBD2. This sequence originates from a man aged 50 to 59 who had recovered from COVID-19. Specimen: PBMCs or T cells enriched from blood (not recorded which). This chain's CDR3 is CASSPGLVRADTQYF. CDR3 DNA sequence: TGTGCCAGCTCACCCGGACTAGTGAGGGCAGATACGCAGTATTTT.